One T cell receptor beta chain is described in this entry. No antigen is known for it. V lost 6 bases, J lost 4 bases, and 15 bases lay in between. The CDR3 has 14 residues. The TCR beta cDNA libraries contained unique molecular identifiers. Once about 0.95 to 10 million T cells were used, 400,000 to 550,000 cDNA molecules resulted. TCRdb re-analysed the PCR reads in MiXCR, keeping a single row per CDR3 protein. The sample lists roughly 650,000 distinct CDR3 sequences, over 45% occurring once. These data are taken from a study of post-analysis software for immune sequencing data. Study context: The disease courses covered relapsing-remitting, secondary progressive and progressive-relapsing multiple sclerosis. Study conclusions and caveats: With TRBV5-6, TRBV5-1 and TRBV20-1 included, about five TRBV segments were more frequent in patients than in controls. Pronounced co-clustering by F measure was evident among identically batched samples.

V is TRBV12-3 or TRBV12-4 and J is TRBJ1-2, with no clear D. Material: blood. This receptor was identified in a girl under 10 years old with multiple sclerosis. The CDR3 DNA reads as TGTGCCAGCAGCCCGACCTCAGTGTTCTATGGCTACACCTTC. This codes for CASSPTSVFYGYTF.